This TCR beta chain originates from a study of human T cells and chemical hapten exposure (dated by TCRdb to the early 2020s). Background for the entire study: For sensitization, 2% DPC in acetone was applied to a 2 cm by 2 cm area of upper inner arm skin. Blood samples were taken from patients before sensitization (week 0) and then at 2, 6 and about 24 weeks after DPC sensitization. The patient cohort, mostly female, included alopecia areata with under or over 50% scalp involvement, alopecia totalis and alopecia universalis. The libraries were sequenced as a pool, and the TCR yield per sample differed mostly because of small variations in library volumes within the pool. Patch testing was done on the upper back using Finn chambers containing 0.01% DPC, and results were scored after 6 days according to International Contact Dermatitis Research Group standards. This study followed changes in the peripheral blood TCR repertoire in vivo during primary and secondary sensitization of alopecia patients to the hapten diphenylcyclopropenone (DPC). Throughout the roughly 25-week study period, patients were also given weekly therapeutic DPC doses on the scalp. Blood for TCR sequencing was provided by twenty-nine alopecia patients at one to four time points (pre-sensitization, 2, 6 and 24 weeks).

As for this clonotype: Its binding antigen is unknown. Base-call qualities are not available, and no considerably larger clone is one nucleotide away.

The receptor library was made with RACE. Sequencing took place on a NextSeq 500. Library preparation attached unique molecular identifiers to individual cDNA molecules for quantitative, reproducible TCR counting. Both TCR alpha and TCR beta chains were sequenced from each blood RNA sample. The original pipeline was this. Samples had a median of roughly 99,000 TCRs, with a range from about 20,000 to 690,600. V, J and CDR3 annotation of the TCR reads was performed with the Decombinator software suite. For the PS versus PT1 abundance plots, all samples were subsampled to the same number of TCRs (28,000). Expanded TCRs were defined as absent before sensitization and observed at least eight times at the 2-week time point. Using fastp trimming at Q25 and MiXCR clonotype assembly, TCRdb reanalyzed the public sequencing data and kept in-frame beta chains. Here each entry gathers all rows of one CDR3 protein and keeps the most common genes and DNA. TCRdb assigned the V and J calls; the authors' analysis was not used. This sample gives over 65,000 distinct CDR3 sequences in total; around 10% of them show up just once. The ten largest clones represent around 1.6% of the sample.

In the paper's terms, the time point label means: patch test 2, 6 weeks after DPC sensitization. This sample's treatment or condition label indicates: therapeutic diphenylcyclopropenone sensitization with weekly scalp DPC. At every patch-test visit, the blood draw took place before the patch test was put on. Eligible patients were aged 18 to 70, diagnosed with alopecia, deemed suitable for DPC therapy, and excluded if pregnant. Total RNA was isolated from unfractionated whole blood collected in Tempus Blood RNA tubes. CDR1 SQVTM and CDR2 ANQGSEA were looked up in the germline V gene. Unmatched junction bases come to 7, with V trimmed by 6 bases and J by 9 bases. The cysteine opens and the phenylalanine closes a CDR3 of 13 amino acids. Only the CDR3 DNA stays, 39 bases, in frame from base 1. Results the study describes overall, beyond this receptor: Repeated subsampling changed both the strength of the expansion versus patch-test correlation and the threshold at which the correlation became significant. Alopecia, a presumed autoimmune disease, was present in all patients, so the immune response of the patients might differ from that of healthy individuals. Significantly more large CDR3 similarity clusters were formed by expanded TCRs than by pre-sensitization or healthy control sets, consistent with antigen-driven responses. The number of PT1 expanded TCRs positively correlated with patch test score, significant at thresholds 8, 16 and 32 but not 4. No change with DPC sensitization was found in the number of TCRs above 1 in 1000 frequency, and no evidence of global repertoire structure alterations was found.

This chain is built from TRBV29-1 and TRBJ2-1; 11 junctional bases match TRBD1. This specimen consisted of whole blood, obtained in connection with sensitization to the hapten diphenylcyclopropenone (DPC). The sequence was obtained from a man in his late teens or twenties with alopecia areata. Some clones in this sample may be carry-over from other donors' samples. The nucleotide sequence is TGCAGCGTCCCGGGACAGGGGGTAGGTGAGCAGTTCTTC. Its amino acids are CSVPGQGVGEQFF.